This T cell receptor beta chain was sequenced for a study of blood T cell repertoires in COVID-19. Study-wide context: Samples taken during acute and convalescent COVID-19 were collected in the United States, Italy and Spain. Sources were T cells, B-cell-depleted T cells, or PBMCs; the material itself was cDNA or gDNA.

This clone was observed once. The V and J ends lost 5 bases and 8 bases respectively, with 21 bases between them. The CDR3 consists of 15 residues. Germline CDR1 SGHTA, CDR2 FQGNSA. Per the original methods: Amplified reference gene primers provided the basis for estimating nucleated cell counts. Assay used: immunoSEQ multiplex PCR; TCRdb lists only in-frame clones, some missing. The D gene and trimming were derived from the DNA, and the V and J assignments and clone size from that table. The data hold about 98,000 clones, with 70% to 90% observed a single time. Sequencing used peripheral blood. The J gene is TRBJ1-2, the V gene TRBV7-2; D is unclear. This TCR was sampled from a man aged 60-69 years with acute or convalescent COVID-19. CDR3 sequence reads: CASSPIRQASTGYTF. The CDR3 DNA sequence: TGTGCCAGCAGCCCGATTCGACAAGCTTCCACGGGCTACACCTTC.